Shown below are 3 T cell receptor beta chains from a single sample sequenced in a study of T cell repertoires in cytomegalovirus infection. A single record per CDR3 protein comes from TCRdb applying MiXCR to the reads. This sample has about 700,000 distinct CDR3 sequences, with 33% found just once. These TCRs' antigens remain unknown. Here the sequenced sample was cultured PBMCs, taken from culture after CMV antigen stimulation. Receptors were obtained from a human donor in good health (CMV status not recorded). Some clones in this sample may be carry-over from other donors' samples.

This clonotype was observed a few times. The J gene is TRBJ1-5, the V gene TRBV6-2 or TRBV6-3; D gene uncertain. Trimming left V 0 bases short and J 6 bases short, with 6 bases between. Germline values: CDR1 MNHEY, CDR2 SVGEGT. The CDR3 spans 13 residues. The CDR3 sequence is CASSYSEVQPQHF. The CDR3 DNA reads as TGTGCCAGCAGTTACTCGGAGGTTCAGCCCCAGCATTTT.

CDR3 protein: CASSPTGGWASQGYTF. Here the CDR3 DNA reads TGCGCCAGCAGCCCCACGGGGGGTTGGGCCTCCCAGGGCTACACCTTC. This chain uses TRBV5-1 with TRBJ1-2; possibly TRBD1 for D (5 bases). The CDR3 has 16 amino acids. Germline V gives CDR1 SGHRS, CDR2 YFSETQ. Trimming left V 4 bases short and J 8 bases short, with 24 bases between.

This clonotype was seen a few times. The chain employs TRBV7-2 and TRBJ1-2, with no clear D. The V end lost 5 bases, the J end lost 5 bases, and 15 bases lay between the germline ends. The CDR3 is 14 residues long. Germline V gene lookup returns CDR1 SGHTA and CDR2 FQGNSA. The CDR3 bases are TGTGCCAGCAGCCCTGGACGGGGATTGTATGGCTACACCTTC. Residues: CASSPGRGLYGYTF.